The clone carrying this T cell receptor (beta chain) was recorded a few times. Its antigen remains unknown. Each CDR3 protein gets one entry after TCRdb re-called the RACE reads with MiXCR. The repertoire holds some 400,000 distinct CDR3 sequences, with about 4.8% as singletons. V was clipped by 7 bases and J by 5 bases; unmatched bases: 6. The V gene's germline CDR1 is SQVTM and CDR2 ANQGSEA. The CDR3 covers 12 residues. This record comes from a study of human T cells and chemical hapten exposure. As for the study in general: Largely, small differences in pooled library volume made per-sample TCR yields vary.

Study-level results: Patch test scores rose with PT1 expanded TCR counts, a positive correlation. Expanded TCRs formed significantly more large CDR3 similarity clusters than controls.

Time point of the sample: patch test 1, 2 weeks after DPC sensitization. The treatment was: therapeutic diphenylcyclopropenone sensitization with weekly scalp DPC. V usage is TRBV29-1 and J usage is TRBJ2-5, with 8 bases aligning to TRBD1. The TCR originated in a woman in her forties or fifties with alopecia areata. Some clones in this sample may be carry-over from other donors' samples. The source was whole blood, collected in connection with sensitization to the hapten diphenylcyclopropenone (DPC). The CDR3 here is CSGGQGRETQYF. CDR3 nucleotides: TGCAGCGGCGGACAGGGAAGGGAGACCCAGTACTTC.